The entry that follows covers one TCR beta chain sequence. Its antigen is unidentified. The data were obtained in a study of cytotoxic CD8 clonotypes in ibrutinib-treated CLL. Study-wide context: Within the patient group, ten to twelve were relapsed/refractory and some 14 treatment-naive, and 17 were IGHV unmutated. Around 25 partial and 2 complete responses; at median 68 months, roughly 15 remitted, around twelve progressed.

This CDR3 contains 11 residues. Per germline, CDR1 SNHLY and CDR2 FYNNEI. V gave up 8 bases and J gave up 5 bases, with 6 bases separating them. The protocol was immunoSEQ multiplex PCR, while the TCRdb copy is restricted to in-frame clones and leaves out a portion. The sample consists of roughly 24,000 clones, about 72% of them appearing once. Notes on the study in general: Clonality rose at ibrutinib response and fell back toward baseline at progression.

The TCR originated in a human donor with chronic lymphocytic leukemia. The chain combines TRBV2 with TRBJ2-2, with no clear D. The input for sequencing was PBMCs, taken after 24 months of ibrutinib treatment. The chain's CDR3 is CASYGTGELFF. The CDR3 DNA reads as TGTGCCAGCTATGGTACCGGGGAGCTGTTTTTT.